This T cell receptor (beta chain) was documented in a study of cytomegalovirus exposure and HLA in healthy donors. Across the study: Researchers found that about 84% of about 400 genotyped donors fell within the Caucasian-associated ancestry cluster.

The PCR had 60 Vbeta and 13 Jbeta primers. The assay was immunoSEQ multiplex PCR, and TCRdb's table has in-frame clones only and misses some. This sample carries some 130,000 clones, roughly 85% of them seen once, and the ten largest clones take approximately 6.4%. This CDR3 region has 12 residues. V was pared by 4 bases and J by 6 bases, with 9 bases between. Germline-derived CDR1 and CDR2 are MNHEY and SVGAGI. This clonotype originated in a woman in her twenties or thirties in good health and CMV-seropositive. Material for sequencing was PBMCs. The gene calls are TRBV6-5 and TRBJ1-1, with D possibly matching TRBD1 (5 bases). The DNA of the CDR3 is TGTGCCAGCAGTTCCCCGGGGGCTGAAGCTTTCTTT. Protein sequence: CASSSPGAEAFF.